This entry features one TCR beta chain sequence. Primed by a sample-barcoded 5' primer and a J-beta primer mix, a second PCR proceeded for roughly 6 to 12 cycles. MiXCR, applied by TCRdb to the 5' RACE reads, yields one record per CDR3 protein. The table records about 970,000 distinct CDR3 sequences, around 54% of them present only once. The record originates from a study of blood T cells in healthy people across ages. There were at least 6 micrograms of total RNA extracted from every sample. Germline V lookup: CDR1 LGHNA, CDR2 YSLEER. The V gene end was trimmed by 4 bases and the J gene end by 11 bases; junction bases not matched to a gene: 22. There are 18 residues in the CDR3.

The chain is built from TRBV4-3 and TRBJ2-5; 10 positions match TRBD2. The sample consisted of blood. This receptor was taken from a woman aged 55-70 years in good health. The CDR3 reads CASSPSAGLAVVFNEQYF. The CDR3 DNA reads TGCGCCAGCAGCCCGTCAGCAGGACTAGCGGTCGTTTTCAATGAGCAGTACTTC.